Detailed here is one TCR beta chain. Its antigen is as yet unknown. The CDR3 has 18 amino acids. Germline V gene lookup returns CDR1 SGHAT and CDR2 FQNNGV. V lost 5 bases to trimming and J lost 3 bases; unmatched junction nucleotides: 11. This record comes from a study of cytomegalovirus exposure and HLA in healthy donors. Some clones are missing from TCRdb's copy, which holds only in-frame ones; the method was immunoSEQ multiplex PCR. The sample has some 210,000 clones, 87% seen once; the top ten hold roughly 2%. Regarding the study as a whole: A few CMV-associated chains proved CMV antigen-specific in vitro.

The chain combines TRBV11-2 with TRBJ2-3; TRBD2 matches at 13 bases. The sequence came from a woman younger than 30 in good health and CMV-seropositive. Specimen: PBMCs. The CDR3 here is CASSLRRTSGSRTDTQYF. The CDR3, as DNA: TGTGCCAGCAGCCTCAGACGGACTAGCGGGAGTAGGACAGATACGCAGTATTTT.